The 19 T cell receptor beta chains presented below share a single source sample, sequenced in a study of CD8+ T cells in alopecia areata. Extracted from the samples, RNA was reverse transcribed into cDNA to serve as the sequencing template. Profiling relied on immunoSEQ multiplex PCR, and the TCRdb table lists in-frame clones only, not all of them. The table has roughly 150,000 clones, over 45% seen once. The sequenced material came from CD4+ T cells sorted from blood. The receptors were sampled from a human donor with alopecia areata.

This clone appeared a few times. The chain combines TRBV30 with TRBJ1-2; TRBD1 might be the D (6 bases). Trimming removed 3 bases from V and 8 bases from J, with 10 bases in between. CDR1 is GTSNPN, CDR2 SVGIG, per germline (reference sequence). The CDR3 has 11 amino acids. The CDR3 nucleotides are TGTGCCTGGAGCACAGGGTCCGGCTACACCTTC. Its translation is CAWSTGSGYTF.

This chain links TRBV11-2 with TRBJ2-5, with D hard to call. Germline V CDR1 and CDR2: SGHAT, FQNNGV. The V and J ends lost 0 bases and 5 bases respectively, with 7 bases between them. The CDR3 is 13 amino acids. The CDR3 protein is CASSLDGGETQYF. DNA of the CDR3: TGTGCCAGCAGCTTAGATGGTGGGGAGACCCAGTACTTC. The variable domain in full, completed from reference TRBV11-2 and TRBJ2-5, reads EAGVAQSPRYKIIEKRQSVAFWCNPISGHATLYWYQQILGQGPKLLIQFQNNGVVDDSQLPKDRFSAERLKGVDSTLKIQPAKLEDSAVYLCASSLDGGETQYFGPGTRLLVL.

The V call is TRBV7-3, the J call TRBJ2-2; D may be TRBD1 or TRBD2 (7 bases each). Trimming stripped 5 bases from V and 5 bases from J, with 15 bases between. Germline V lookup: CDR1 SGHTA, CDR2 FQGTGA. This CDR3 spans 15 amino acids. CDR3 in DNA: TGTGCCAGCAGCCCCAGGGGGGGCAAGACCGGGGAGCTGTTTTTT. This translates into CASSPRGGKTGELFF.

The V gene is TRBV29-1, the J gene TRBJ2-1; 9 positions agree with TRBD2. The junction had 10 bases not matched to a gene; V was cut back by 4 bases and J by 0 bases. There are 17 residues in the CDR3. CDR1 SQVTM and CDR2 ANQGSEA come from the germline V gene. The CDR3 here is CSVGSTSGTSSYNEQFF. The CDR3 nucleotides read TGCAGCGTTGGGTCGACTAGCGGTACGAGCTCCTACAATGAGCAGTTCTTC.

Regarding this clone: A junction boundary mismatches the germline segment, possibly from a read error. V usage is TRBV6-1 and J usage is TRBJ2-7; 7 bases agree with TRBD1. The CDR3 length is 15 residues. Germline V gives CDR1 MNHNS, CDR2 SASEGT. The CDR3 protein is CASREAPGQSYEQYF. The CDR3, as DNA: TGTGCCAGCAGGGAAGCCCCGGGACAGTCCTACGAGCAGTACTTC.

The chain links TRBV4-1 to TRBJ2-1; 7 nucleotides line up with TRBD2. The J segment lost 2 bases and the V segment lost 4 bases, leaving 11 bases of the junction unmatched. The length of the CDR3 is 17 residues. Germline loops: CDR1 MGHRA, CDR2 YSYEKL. DNA of the CDR3: TGCGCCAGCAGCCGAACGGACGGGAGGACCCCCTACAATGAGCAGTTCTTC. Translating gives CASSRTDGRTPYNEQFF.

The chain employs TRBV28 and TRBJ1-2; unclear D gene. The CDR3 runs 14 residues. The V end was cut by 3 bases, the J end by 5 bases, with 13 bases between. Germline CDR1 MDHEN, CDR2 SYDVKM. The CDR3 loop is CASSLEGAHYGYTF. The DNA for the CDR3 is TGTGCCAGCAGTTTGGAGGGAGCTCATTATGGCTACACCTTC.

The chain combines TRBV5-1 with TRBJ2-5, with D tentatively TRBD2 (6 bases). CDR3 length: 14 amino acids. Trimming cost V 7 bases and J 5 bases, with 18 bases left between them. From germline, CDR1 is SGHRS and CDR2 YFSETQ. The DNA of the CDR3 is TGCGCCAGCTTTAGCGGAGTGGTGGGGGAGACCCAGTACTTC. Encoded protein: CASFSGVVGETQYF.

V and J are TRBV27 and TRBJ2-4, with D perhaps TRBD1 or TRBD2 (7 bases each). The CDR3 sequence is 16 residues long. Between the trimmed V and J ends, which lost 5 bases and 1 base, there was a span of 15 bases. CDR1 is MNHEY and CDR2 is SMNVEV in the germline V gene (reference sequence). The CDR3 sequence: CASSPQGGAAKNIQYF. The DNA of the CDR3 is TGTGCCAGCAGTCCTCAGGGGGGGGCGGCCAAAAACATTCAGTACTTC.

The chain couples TRBV29-1 to TRBJ2-7; 8 positions match TRBD1. The trim removed 3 bases at V and 6 bases at J, leaving 7 bases unmatched. The CDR3 has 13 amino acids. Germline loops: CDR1 SQVTM, CDR2 ANQGSEA. CDR3 in amino acids: CSVDASDRAEQYF. The CDR3 bases are TGCAGCGTTGACGCCTCGGACAGGGCCGAGCAGTACTTC.

The chain carries TRBV28 and TRBJ2-7, with D possibly matching TRBD2 (5 bases). V lost 6 bases, J lost 4 bases, and 13 bases lay in between. The CDR3 covers 13 residues. CDR1 is MDHEN, CDR2 SYDVKM, per germline. CDR3 coding DNA: TGTGCCAGCAGACGGACGGGGAGTTACGAGCAGTACTTC. As protein: CASRRTGSYEQYF.

The sample holds one count of this clone. V usage is TRBV6-5 and J usage is TRBJ1-1; no definite D call. The CDR3 spans 15 residues. The V end lost 2 bases, the J end lost 3 bases, and 13 bases lay between the germline ends. Germline CDR1 MNHEY, CDR2 SVGAGI. CDR3 sequence reads: CASSYIPPTDTEAFF. The CDR3 DNA is TGTGCCAGCAGTTACATTCCCCCCACGGACACTGAAGCTTTCTTT.

The V gene is TRBV20-1, the J gene TRBJ1-2; the D is unclear. Germline CDR1 is DFQATT and CDR2 is SNEGSKA (reference sequence). The CDR3 consists of 11 residues. V dropped 6 bases and J dropped 8 bases, with 13 bases sitting between them. Here the CDR3 reads CSAGNVEGYTF. The CDR3 region has the DNA TGCAGTGCCGGAAATGTGGAGGGCTACACCTTC.

The J gene is TRBJ2-5, the V gene TRBV29-1; 7 nucleotides align to TRBD1. V dropped 7 bases and J dropped 5; count of bases not matched to a gene: 7. Germline V gene lookup returns CDR1 SQVTM and CDR2 ANQGSEA. CDR3 size: 12 residues. DNA of the CDR3: TGCAGCGCCCGACAGGGACGCGAGACCCAGTACTTC. Translating it yields CSARQGRETQYF.

This clone was seen just once. This chain links TRBV5-1 with TRBJ2-2; 9 bases align to TRBD1. Germline V gene data show CDR1 as SGHRS and CDR2 as YFSETQ. This CDR3 comprises 15 residues. After removal of 7 bases from V and 5 bases from J, the junction contained 9 bases not matched to a gene. The CDR3 sequence: CASGPTGGLTGELFF. The DNA of the CDR3 is TGCGCCAGCGGCCCGACAGGGGGATTGACCGGGGAGCTGTTTTTT. Variable domain in full (rest from reference TRBV5-1 and TRBJ2-2): KAGVTQTPRYLIKTRGQQVTLSCSPISGHRSVSWYQQTPGQGLQFLFEYFSETQRNKGNFPGRFSGRQFSNSRSEMNVSTLELGDSALYLCASGPTGGLTGELFFGEGSRLTVL.

This chain connects TRBV4-1 to TRBJ2-4; TRBD2 agrees at 10 bases. The CDR3 length is 18 residues. Losses at the gene ends were 9 bases for V and 0 bases for J; bases not matched to a gene: 14. Germline V lookup: CDR1 MGHRA, CDR2 YSYEKL. CDR3 protein: CASHPQTSGHPAKNIQYF. Here the CDR3 DNA reads TGCGCCAGTCACCCTCAGACTAGCGGGCACCCAGCCAAAAACATTCAGTACTTC.

This clone was picked up one time. The chain employs TRBV5-1 and TRBJ2-3; D call uncertain. V lost 4 bases and J lost 4, with 16 bases in between. Germline lookup yields CDR1 SGHRS and CDR2 YFSETQ. The CDR3 runs to 15 residues. DNA of the CDR3: TGCGCCAGCAGCCCGGGTAGGGTGGAACCAGATACGCAGTATTTT. It encodes CASSPGRVEPDTQYF.

This clone was seen more than once but under ten times. The chain recombines TRBV28 with TRBJ2-5, with a tentative D call TRBD2 (5 bases). V was shortened by 2 bases and J by 7 bases, with 14 bases between the two germline ends. The CDR3 totals 14 residues. The germline V gene encodes CDR1 MDHEN and CDR2 SYDVKM. The CDR3 loop reads CASSLVSSLVTQYF. The CDR3 nucleotides read TGTGCCAGCAGTTTAGTCTCTAGCTTGGTGACCCAGTACTTC.

The rearrangement uses TRBV5-6 and TRBJ2-1, with D uncertain. Germline assignment: CDR1 SGHDT and CDR2 YYEEEE. V was shortened by 0 bases and J by 4 bases, with 5 bases between the two germline ends. The CDR3 sequence is 13 residues long. This CDR3 is CASSLGAYNEQFF. CDR3 DNA sequence: TGTGCCAGCAGCTTGGGAGCTTACAATGAGCAGTTCTTC.